This T cell receptor beta chain is from a study of identical twins. The CDR3 totals 14 residues. V gave up 6 bases and J gave up 5 bases, with 16 bases separating them. This clonotype was picked up many times. TCRdb analysed the 5' RACE reads with MiXCR anew, one entry per CDR3 protein. The table records 600,000 to 700,000 distinct CDR3 sequences, around 21% of them present only once. These data were also reused for a study on T cells expressing NK-cell markers.

This clonotype was obtained from a woman aged 18 to 35 in good health. Sequenced input: PBMCs. The chain carries TRBV12-3 or TRBV12-4 and TRBJ2-5, with D perhaps being TRBD1 or TRBD2 (5 bases each). CDR3 DNA sequence: TGTGCCAGCAGAACGGGACCTCTGAGGGAGACCCAGTACTTC. Its protein product is CASRTGPLRETQYF.